This note documents a single TCR beta chain sequence. This CDR3 spans 14 amino acids. CDR1 is LNHDA, CDR2 SQIVND, per germline (reference sequence). The germline V and J ends were trimmed by 1 base and 4 bases, with 8 bases remaining between them. This sample is part of a study of blood T cell repertoires in COVID-19. Study as a whole: Sites across the United States, Italy and Spain contributed samples from acute and convalescent COVID-19.

Original data processing: Amplifying reference gene primers gave estimates of nucleated cell counts. The table came from immunoSEQ multiplex PCR; TCRdb's copy has only in-frame clones and leaves some out. That table furnishes V, J and clone size, whereas the DNA furnished D and trimming. The sample lists roughly 100,000 clones, about 75% seen once, with around 19% in the top ten. The receptor's source is a woman in her 70s with acute or convalescent COVID-19. What was sequenced was peripheral blood. The rearrangement joins TRBV19 to TRBJ1-5; a possible D gene is TRBD1 (5 bases). Here the CDR3 DNA reads TGTGCCAGTAGTATAGGCAGGGTTAATCAGCCCCAGCATTTT. Protein: CASSIGRVNQPQHF. The full variable domain, rest sourced from reference TRBV19 and TRBJ1-5, is DGGITQSPKYLFRKEGQNVTLSCEQNLNHDAMYWYRQDPGQGLRLIYYSQIVNDFQKGDIAEGYSVSREKKESFPLTVTSAQKNPTAFYLCASSIGRVNQPQHFGDGTRLSIL.